These T cell receptor beta chains were read from a single sample in a study of beta chain features in type 1 diabetes. The repertoire was sequenced with immunoSEQ multiplex PCR; TCRdb's copy has only in-frame clones and lacks some. There are a few hundred thousand clones in the sample; around a fifth occur only once, and roughly 0.045% lies in the top ten. Sequencing was done on a sample of naive CD4+ T cells from blood. Source of these receptors: a woman aged 18 to 35 in good health. CDR3s include the opening cysteine and the closing phenylalanine or tryptophan. The order of the fields is clone size, J gene, D gene, V gene, CDR3 DNA, CDR3 protein. The D gene is left open where the match is weak. Clone size appears in some rows only: once, few, many, or a class for an expanded clone.

clone size: NA
J gene: TRBJ2-1
D gene: NA
V gene: TRBV5-1
CDR3 DNA: TGCGCCAGCAGCTTGGGCCCGCCGGCCGGGAGCTACAATGAGCAGTTCTTC
CDR3 protein: CASSLGPPAGSYNEQFF

clone size: NA
J gene: TRBJ1-1
D gene: TRBD1
V gene: TRBV6-5
CDR3 DNA: TGTGCCAGCAGTTCCCTGGGACAGCGGAACACTGAAGCTTTCTTT
CDR3 protein: CASSSLGQRNTEAFF

clone size: NA
J gene: TRBJ2-7
D gene: TRBD2
V gene: TRBV11-2
CDR3 DNA: TGTGCCAGCAGCCGGGGGGGTACCAGCTCCTACGAGCAGTACTTC
CDR3 protein: CASSRGGTSSYEQYF

clone size: NA
J gene: TRBJ2-5
D gene: TRBD1
V gene: TRBV30
CDR3 DNA: TGTGCCTGGCTTTCTTCCCGGGACAGCCAAGAGACCCAGTACTTC
CDR3 protein: CAWLSSRDSQETQYF

clone size: NA
J gene: TRBJ2-5
D gene: TRBD2
V gene: TRBV10-3
CDR3 DNA: TGTGCCATCAGTTCGCAGGTTACTAGTAGCGGGATGTACCAAGAGACCCAGTACTTC
CDR3 protein: CAISSQVTSSGMYQETQYF

clone size: few
J gene: TRBJ2-3
D gene: TRBD2
V gene: TRBV4-3
CDR3 DNA: TGCGCCAGCAGCCAAGTCAATAGCGGGGGGGGCACAGATACGCAGTATTTT
CDR3 protein: CASSQVNSGGGTDTQYF

clone size: once
J gene: TRBJ2-2
D gene: NA
V gene: TRBV29-1
CDR3 DNA: TGCAGCGTTGAAGATCTCCTGGACAGAGGGGGCACCGGGGAGCTGTTTTTT
CDR3 protein: CSVEDLLDRGGTGELFF

clone size: NA
J gene: TRBJ1-2
D gene: NA
V gene: TRBV2
CDR3 DNA: TGTGCCAGCATCGATGACAGCTATGGCTACACCTTC
CDR3 protein: CASIDDSYGYTF

clone size: NA
J gene: TRBJ1-2
D gene: NA
V gene: TRBV7-8
CDR3 DNA: TGTGCCAGCAGCCTAGGGGGAAGGGGGTACAGCTATGGCTACACCTTC
CDR3 protein: CASSLGGRGYSYGYTF

clone size: NA
J gene: TRBJ1-5
D gene: NA
V gene: TRBV4-3
CDR3 DNA: TGCGCCAGCAGCCAAGATCTCACGGGAAATCAGCCCCAGCATTTT
CDR3 protein: CASSQDLTGNQPQHF

clone size: few
J gene: TRBJ1-5
D gene: NA
V gene: TRBV5-1
CDR3 DNA: TGCGCCAGCAGCTTGGACAATAGCAATCAGCCCCAGCATTTT
CDR3 protein: CASSLDNSNQPQHF

clone size: NA
J gene: TRBJ1-2
D gene: NA
V gene: TRBV4-1
CDR3 DNA: TGCGCCAGCAGCCAAGATGGAGTCGCTAACTATGGCTACACCTTC
CDR3 protein: CASSQDGVANYGYTF

clone size: NA
J gene: TRBJ1-1
D gene: TRBD1
V gene: TRBV11-2
CDR3 DNA: TGTGCCAGCAGCAATACAGGGGGTGAAGCTTTCTTT
CDR3 protein: CASSNTGGEAFF

clone size: NA
J gene: TRBJ2-6
D gene: NA
V gene: TRBV5-4
CDR3 DNA: TGTGCCAGCAGGCCCACTCTAGTCTCTGGGGCCAACGTCCTGACTTTC
CDR3 protein: CASRPTLVSGANVLTF

clone size: few
J gene: TRBJ2-2
D gene: TRBD1
V gene: TRBV30
CDR3 DNA: TGTGCCTGTCAGGGGGCCGGGGAGCTGTTTTTT
CDR3 protein: CACQGAGELFF

clone size: NA
J gene: TRBJ2-7
D gene: TRBD2
V gene: TRBV7-2
CDR3 DNA: TGTGCCAGCAGCCTTAGCGGGCTGGGGTCCTACGAGCAGTACTTC
CDR3 protein: CASSLSGLGSYEQYF

clone size: few
J gene: TRBJ2-2
D gene: NA
V gene: TRBV21-1
CDR3 DNA: TGTGCCAGCAGCCCAGAGAACACCGGGGAGCTGTTTTTT
CDR3 protein: CASSPENTGELFF

clone size: NA
J gene: TRBJ2-2
D gene: TRBD1
V gene: TRBV2
CDR3 DNA: TGTGCCAGCAGTGTGGGACAGACTTACACCGGGGAGCTGTTTTTT
CDR3 protein: CASSVGQTYTGELFF

clone size: NA
J gene: TRBJ2-5
D gene: NA
V gene: TRBV20-1
CDR3 DNA: TGCAGTGCCATCTACGGAGAGACCCAGTACTTC
CDR3 protein: CSAIYGETQYF

clone size: NA
J gene: TRBJ2-7
D gene: TRBD2
V gene: TRBV5-1
CDR3 DNA: TGCGCCAGCAGCCCCGGGGGGGCCCATTCCTACGAGCAGTACTTC
CDR3 protein: CASSPGGAHSYEQYF

clone size: few
J gene: TRBJ2-7
D gene: NA
V gene: TRBV2
CDR3 DNA: TGTGCCAGCAGTGATTTGTGGGCAGGGCCCGTGAGAGGCGAGCAGTACTTC
CDR3 protein: CASSDLWAGPVRGEQYF

clone size: few
J gene: TRBJ2-3
D gene: TRBD2
V gene: TRBV27
CDR3 DNA: TGTGCCAGCAGTTATACTAGCGGGGGGGTAACAGATACGCAGTATTTT
CDR3 protein: CASSYTSGGVTDTQYF

clone size: NA
J gene: TRBJ1-6
D gene: NA
V gene: TRBV4-1
CDR3 DNA: TGCGCCAGCAGCCAGTTGACAGGACGGGGTAATTCACCCCTCCACTTT
CDR3 protein: CASSQLTGRGNSPLHF

clone size: NA
J gene: TRBJ2-1
D gene: TRBD1
V gene: TRBV5-1
CDR3 DNA: TGCGCCAGCAACACAGGGGTGACCTACAATGAGCAGTTCTTC
CDR3 protein: CASNTGVTYNEQFF

clone size: NA
J gene: TRBJ2-4
D gene: NA
V gene: TRBV19
CDR3 DNA: TGTGCCAGTAGTAAAACAGGGTTAGGGAACATTCAGTACTTC
CDR3 protein: CASSKTGLGNIQYF

clone size: NA
J gene: TRBJ1-6
D gene: NA
V gene: TRBV6-5
CDR3 DNA: TGTGCCAGCCGTAACGGGGTTCGTTCACCCCTCCACTTT
CDR3 protein: CASRNGVRSPLHF

clone size: few
J gene: TRBJ2-1
D gene: TRBD2
V gene: TRBV9
CDR3 DNA: TGTGCCAGCAGCGCGAGGGGGACTAGCGGGAGCGATGAGCAGTTCTTC
CDR3 protein: CASSARGTSGSDEQFF

clone size: NA
J gene: TRBJ2-3
D gene: TRBD2
V gene: TRBV5-1
CDR3 DNA: TGCGCCAGCAGCTTGGGCGCGGGAGCTAGCACAGATACGCAGTATTTT
CDR3 protein: CASSLGAGASTDTQYF